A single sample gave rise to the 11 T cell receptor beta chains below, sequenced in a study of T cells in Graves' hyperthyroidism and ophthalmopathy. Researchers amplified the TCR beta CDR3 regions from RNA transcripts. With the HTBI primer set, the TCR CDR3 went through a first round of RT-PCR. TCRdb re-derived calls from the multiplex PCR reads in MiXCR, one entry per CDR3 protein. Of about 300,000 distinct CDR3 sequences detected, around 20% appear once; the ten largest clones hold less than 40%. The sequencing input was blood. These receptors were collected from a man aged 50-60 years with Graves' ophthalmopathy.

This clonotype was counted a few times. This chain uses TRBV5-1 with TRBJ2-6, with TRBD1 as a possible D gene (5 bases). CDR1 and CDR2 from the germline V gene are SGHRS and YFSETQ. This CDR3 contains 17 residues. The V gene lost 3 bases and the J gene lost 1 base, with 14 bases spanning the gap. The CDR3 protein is CASSSSSGFSGANVLTF. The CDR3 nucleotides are TGCGCCAGCAGCTCGTCGTCAGGGTTTTCTGGGGCCAACGTCCTGACTTTC.

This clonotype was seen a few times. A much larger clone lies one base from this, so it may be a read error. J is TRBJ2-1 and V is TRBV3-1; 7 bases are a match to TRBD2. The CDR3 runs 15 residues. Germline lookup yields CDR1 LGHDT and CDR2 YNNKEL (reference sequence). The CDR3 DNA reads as TGTGCCAGCAGCCAACCGGGACTAAGAATCAATGGGCAGTTCTTC. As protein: CASSQPGLRINGQFF.

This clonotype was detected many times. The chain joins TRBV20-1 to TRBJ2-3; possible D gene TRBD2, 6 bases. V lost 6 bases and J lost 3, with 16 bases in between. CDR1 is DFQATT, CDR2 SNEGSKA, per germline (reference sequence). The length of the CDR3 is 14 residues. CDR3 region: CSAATGVVTDTQYF. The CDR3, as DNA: TGCAGTGCAGCGACGGGGGTTGTTACAGATACGCAGTATTTT.

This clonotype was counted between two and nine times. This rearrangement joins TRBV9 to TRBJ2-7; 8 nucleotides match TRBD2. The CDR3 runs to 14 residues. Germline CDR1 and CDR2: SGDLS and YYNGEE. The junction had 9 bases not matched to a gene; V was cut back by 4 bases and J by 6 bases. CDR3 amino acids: CASSRGAGEPEQYF. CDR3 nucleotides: TGTGCCAGCAGCCGAGGAGCGGGAGAACCCGAGCAGTACTTC.

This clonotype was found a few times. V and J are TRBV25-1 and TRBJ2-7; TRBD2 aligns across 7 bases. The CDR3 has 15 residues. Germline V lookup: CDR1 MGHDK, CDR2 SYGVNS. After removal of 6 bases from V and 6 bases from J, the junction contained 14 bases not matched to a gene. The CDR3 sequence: CASSPSGAWGGEQYF. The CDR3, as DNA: TGTGCCAGCAGCCCAAGCGGGGCCTGGGGGGGCGAGCAGTACTTC.

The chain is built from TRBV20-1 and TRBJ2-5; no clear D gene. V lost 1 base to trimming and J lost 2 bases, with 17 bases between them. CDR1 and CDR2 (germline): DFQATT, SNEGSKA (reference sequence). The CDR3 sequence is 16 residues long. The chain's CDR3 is CSARGLTRPLQETQYF. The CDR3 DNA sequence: TGCAGTGCTAGAGGTCTGACCCGGCCTCTTCAAGAGACCCAGTACTTC.

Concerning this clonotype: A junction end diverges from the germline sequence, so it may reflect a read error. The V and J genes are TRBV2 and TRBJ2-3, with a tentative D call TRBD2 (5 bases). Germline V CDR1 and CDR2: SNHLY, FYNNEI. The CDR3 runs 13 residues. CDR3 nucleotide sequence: TGTGCCTGCAGTGAGGACTCCACAGATACGCAGTATTTT. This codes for CACSEDSTDTQYF.

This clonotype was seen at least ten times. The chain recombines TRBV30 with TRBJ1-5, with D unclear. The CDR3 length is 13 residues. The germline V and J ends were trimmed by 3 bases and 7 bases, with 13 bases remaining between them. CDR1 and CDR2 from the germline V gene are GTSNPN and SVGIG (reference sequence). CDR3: CAWRGASGQPQHF. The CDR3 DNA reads TGTGCCTGGAGGGGAGCCTCGGGACAGCCCCAGCATTTT.

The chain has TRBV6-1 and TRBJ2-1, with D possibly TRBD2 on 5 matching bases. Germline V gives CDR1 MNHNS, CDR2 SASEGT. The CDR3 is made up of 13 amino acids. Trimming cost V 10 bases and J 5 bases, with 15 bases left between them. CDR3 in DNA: TGTGCCACCGACCGGGGAACGGACAATGAGCAGTTCTTC. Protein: CATDRGTDNEQFF.

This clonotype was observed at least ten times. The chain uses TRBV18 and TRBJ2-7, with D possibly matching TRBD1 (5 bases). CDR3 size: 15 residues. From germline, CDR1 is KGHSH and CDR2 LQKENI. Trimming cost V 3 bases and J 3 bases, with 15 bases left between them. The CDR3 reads CASSPTAQALYEQYF. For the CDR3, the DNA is TGTGCCAGCTCACCGACAGCCCAGGCCCTCTACGAGCAGTACTTC.

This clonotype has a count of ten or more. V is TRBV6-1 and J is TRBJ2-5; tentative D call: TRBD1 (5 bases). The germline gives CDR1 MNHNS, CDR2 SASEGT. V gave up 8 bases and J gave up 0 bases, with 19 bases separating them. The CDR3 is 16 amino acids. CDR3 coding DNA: TGTGCCAGCTTCGTTAGACGACAGCCGTACCAAGAGACCCAGTACTTC. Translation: CASFVRRQPYQETQYF.